Sequencing of this TCR beta chain was carried out in a study of regulatory T cells in long-lasting Graves disease. With iRepertoire HTBI primers and Arm-PCR of CDR3 regions, TCR beta libraries were built. Source study methods: Samples collectively showed fewer than 80 TRBV and fewer than 15 TRBJ segments. MiXCR, applied by TCRdb to the multiplex PCR reads, yields one record per CDR3 protein. TCRdb, rather than the study authors, made the V and J calls. This table has 350,000 to 450,000 distinct CDR3 sequences, about 11% appearing once. Time point defined: newly diagnosed GD, antithyroid drugs for less than 3 months. There was RNA extracted from PBMCs, and the TCR library was made from it. This clonotype was seen more than once but under ten times. CDR1 is SQVTM and CDR2 is ANQGSEA in the germline V gene. The CDR3 runs to 13 residues. V lost 3 bases and J lost 7, with 15 bases in between. These data were also filed under a second study, of T cells in Graves' hyperthyroidism and ophthalmopathy. Per that paper: Ophthalmopathy could be told apart from stable hyperthyroidism with a 13 V-J model.

V usage is TRBV29-1 and J usage is TRBJ2-5; the D gene is possibly TRBD2 (5 bases). The clonotype was recovered from a young woman with Graves disease. The sample in question was peripheral blood mononuclear cells (PBMCs), obtained at new diagnosis, from a patient treated with antithyroid drugs. The CDR3 sequence is CSVEDASFGTQYF. The CDR3, as DNA: TGCAGCGTTGAGGATGCTAGCTTCGGGACCCAGTACTTC.